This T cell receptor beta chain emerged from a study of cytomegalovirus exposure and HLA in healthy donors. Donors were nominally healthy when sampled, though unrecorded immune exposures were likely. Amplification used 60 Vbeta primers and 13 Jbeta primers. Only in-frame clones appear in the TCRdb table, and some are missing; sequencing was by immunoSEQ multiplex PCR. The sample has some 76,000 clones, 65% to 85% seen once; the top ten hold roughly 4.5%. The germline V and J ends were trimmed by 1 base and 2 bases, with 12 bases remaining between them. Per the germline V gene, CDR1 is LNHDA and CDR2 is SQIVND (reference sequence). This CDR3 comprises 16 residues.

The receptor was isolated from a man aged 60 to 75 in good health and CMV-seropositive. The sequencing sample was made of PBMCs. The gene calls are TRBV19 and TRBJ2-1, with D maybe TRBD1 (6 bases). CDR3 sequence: CASSIVGGQTYNEQFF. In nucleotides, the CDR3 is TGTGCCAGTAGTATAGTTGGGGGACAAACCTACAATGAGCAGTTCTTC.